The following is a T cell receptor beta chain sequence with its context. What it binds is unknown. The sample is drawn from a study of yellow fever vaccine responses in identical twins. In TCRdb, the RT-PCR reads were re-called with MiXCR into one record per CDR3 protein. Of under 20,000 distinct CDR3 sequences listed, over 65% are singletons. CDR3 length: 15 amino acids. Germline trimming cut 6 bases from V and 8 bases from J; bases unmatched to any gene: 12. CDR1 and CDR2 (germline): MNHNS, SASEGT. Findings and limits, study-wide: Twins reportedly appeared to share part of their vaccine T cell response while keeping part individual.

The sequencing here drew on T cells from blood (PBMCs), unsorted or a sorted subset (not recorded which), taken before or after yellow fever vaccination (not recorded which). The TCR originated in a woman under 30 who received the yellow fever vaccine. The chain uses TRBV6-1 and TRBJ1-2, with TRBD1 matching 10 bases. This chain's CDR3 is CASSNDRGHQEGYTF. Written as DNA, the CDR3 is TGTGCCAGCAGCAACGACAGGGGGCATCAAGAAGGCTACACCTTC.